The sequence of this T cell receptor beta chain was determined in a study of PD-1 blockade in classical Hodgkin lymphoma. Broader study findings: Newly diagnosed patients were reported to start with lower TCR diversity than healthy donors.

A word on this clone: The antigen remains undetermined.

Sequenced by immunoSEQ multiplex PCR; TCRdb stores in-frame clones only, minus some. The table records 40,000 to 55,000 clones, roughly 78% of them present only once. CDR3 length: 13 residues. The germline V and J ends were trimmed by 2 bases and 2 bases, with 9 bases remaining between them. The germline V gene encodes CDR1 GTSNPN and CDR2 SVGIG (reference sequence). As to time point: cycle 4 day 1 (C4D1), after 6 weeks of nivolumab. After autologous stem cell transplantation all patients relapsed, and prior brentuximab vedotin exposure differed between cohorts. The clonotype was recovered from a human donor with classical Hodgkin lymphoma. The V and J genes are TRBV30 and TRBJ2-5; D is undetermined. The sequencing here drew on peripheral blood mononuclear cells (PBMCs), taken before the fourth cycle of nivolumab. CDR3 loop: CAWSPPSQETQYF. The CDR3 DNA reads as TGTGCCTGGAGTCCACCTTCGCAAGAGACCCAGTACTTC.